This T cell receptor (beta chain) was obtained from a study of cytomegalovirus exposure and HLA in healthy donors. CDR1 and CDR2 from the germline V gene are SGHAT and FQNNGV. J was trimmed by 3 bases and V by 8 bases; bases with no gene match: 9. This CDR3 is built from 14 residues. The PCR employed 60 Vbeta primers together with 13 Jbeta primers. Assay used: immunoSEQ multiplex PCR; TCRdb lists only in-frame clones, some missing. The table has some 130,000 clones, 79% seen once. For this clone: Its antigen is not identified.

Findings and limits, study-wide: V segments that were indistinguishable, TRBV6-2 and TRBV6-3 among them, were omitted from analysis. Most TCR sequences were seen very rarely across donors, but some public TCRs occurred in many. Within an earlier analysis, most TCR beta V segments proved productive either about 87% or about 30% of the time.

The rearrangement links TRBV11-2 to TRBJ1-2, with 7 positions matching TRBD1. The clonotype originates from a man between 18 and 29 years old in good health and CMV-seronegative. Sequenced material: PBMCs. CDR3 nucleotides: TGTGCCAGCCAACTAGGGGGGACAGACTATGGCTACACCTTC. This translates into CASQLGGTDYGYTF.